This record looks at one TCR beta chain sequence and its context. This CDR3 contains 15 residues. Losses at the gene ends were 2 bases for V and 4 bases for J; bases not matched to a gene: 5. These data belong to a study of T-cell memory formation after mild COVID-19. TCRdb recomputed calls from the 5' RACE reads with MiXCR, one row per CDR3 protein. The table records about 420,000 distinct CDR3 sequences, 20% to 25% of them present only once. The receptor was isolated from an adult woman who had mild COVID-19 (a few samples of this study predate the infection). Cell type and time point are not known. The genes are TRBV12-3 or TRBV12-4 and TRBJ2-1; 7 nucleotides agree with TRBD2. Sequences were obtained from PBMCs or a T cell subset sorted from them (not recorded which). CDR3 nucleotide sequence: TGTGCCAGCAGTTTACGTCTAGCGGAGTACAATGAGCAGTTCTTC. Its translation: CASSLRLAEYNEQFF.